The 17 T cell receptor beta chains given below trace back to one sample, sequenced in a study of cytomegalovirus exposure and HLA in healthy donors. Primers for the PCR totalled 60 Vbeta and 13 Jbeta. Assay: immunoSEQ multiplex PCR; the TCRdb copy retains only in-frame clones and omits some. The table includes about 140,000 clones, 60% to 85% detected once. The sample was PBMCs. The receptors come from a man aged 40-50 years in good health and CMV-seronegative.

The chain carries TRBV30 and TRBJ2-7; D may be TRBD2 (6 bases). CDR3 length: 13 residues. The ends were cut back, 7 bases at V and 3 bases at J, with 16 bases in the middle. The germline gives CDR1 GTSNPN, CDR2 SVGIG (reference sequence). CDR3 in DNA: TGTGCCTCGTCAGCGGGTGGCCTCTACGAGCAGTACTTC. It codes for CASSAGGLYEQYF.

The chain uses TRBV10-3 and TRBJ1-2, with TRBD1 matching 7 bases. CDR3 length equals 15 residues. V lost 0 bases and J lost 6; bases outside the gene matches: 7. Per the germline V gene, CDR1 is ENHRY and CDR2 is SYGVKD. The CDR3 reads CAISESTDRVDGYTF. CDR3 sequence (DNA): TGTGCCATCAGTGAGTCGACCGACAGGGTCGATGGCTACACCTTC.

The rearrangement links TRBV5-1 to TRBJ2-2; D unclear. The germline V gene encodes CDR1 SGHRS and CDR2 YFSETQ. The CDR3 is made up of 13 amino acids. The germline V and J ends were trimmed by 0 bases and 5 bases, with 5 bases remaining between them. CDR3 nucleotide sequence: TGCGCCAGCAGCTTGGGTGTAACCGGGGAGCTGTTTTTT. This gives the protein CASSLGVTGELFF.

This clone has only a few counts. The CDR3 bases are TGTGCCACCAGCGCCCACAGGGGGAACACCGGGGAGCTGTTTTTT. This gives the protein CATSAHRGNTGELFF. The J gene is TRBJ2-2, the V gene TRBV15; the match to TRBD1 covers 7 bases. Germline V lookup: CDR1 LNHNV, CDR2 YYDKDF (reference sequence). The CDR3 extends over 15 amino acids. V lost 5 bases to trimming and J lost 1 base; unmatched junction nucleotides: 4.

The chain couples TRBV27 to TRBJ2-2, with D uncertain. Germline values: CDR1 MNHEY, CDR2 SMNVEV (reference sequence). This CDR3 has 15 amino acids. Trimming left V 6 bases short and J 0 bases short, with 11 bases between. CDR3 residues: CASRPQDTNTGELFF. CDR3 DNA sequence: TGTGCCAGCAGACCGCAGGATACGAACACCGGGGAGCTGTTTTTT.

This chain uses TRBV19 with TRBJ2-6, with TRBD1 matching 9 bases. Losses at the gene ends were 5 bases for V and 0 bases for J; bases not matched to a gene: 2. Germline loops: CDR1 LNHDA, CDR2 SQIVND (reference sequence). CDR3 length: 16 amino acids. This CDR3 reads CASSLTGGSGANVLTF. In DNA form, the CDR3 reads TGTGCCAGTAGTTTGACAGGGGGCTCTGGGGCCAACGTCCTGACTTTC.

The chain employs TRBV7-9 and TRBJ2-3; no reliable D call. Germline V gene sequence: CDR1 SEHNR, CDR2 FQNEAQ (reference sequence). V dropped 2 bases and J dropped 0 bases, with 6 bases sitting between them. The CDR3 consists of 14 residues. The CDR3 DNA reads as TGTGCCAGCAGCTTATTCACTAGCACAGATACGCAGTATTTT. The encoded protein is CASSLFTSTDTQYF. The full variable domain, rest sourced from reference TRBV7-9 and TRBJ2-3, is DTGVSQNPRHKITKRGQNVTFRCDPISEHNRLYWYRQTLGQGPEFLTYFQNEAQLEKSRLLSDRFSAERPKGSFSTLEIQRTEQGDSAMYLCASSLFTSTDTQYFGPGTRLTVL.

CDR3 loop: CASSEYSDTQYF. As DNA, the CDR3 is TGTGCCAGCAGTGAATATTCGGATACGCAGTATTTT. The rearrangement uses TRBV6-1 and TRBJ2-3, with D hard to call. CDR1 is MNHNS, CDR2 SASEGT, per germline. This CDR3 is 12 amino acids long. Trimming shortened V by 2 bases and J by 6 bases, and 6 bases separated the two germline ends.

The CDR3 DNA follows: TGTGCCAGCAGCTTGGTGGTGGGGAGGGGCACCGGGGAGCTGTTTTTT. It translates to CASSLVVGRGTGELFF. This chain connects TRBV5-6 to TRBJ2-2; 7 nucleotides line up with TRBD2. V was clipped by 0 bases and J by 4 bases; unmatched bases: 6. Germline CDR1 and CDR2: SGHDT and YYEEEE. The CDR3 contains 16 residues.

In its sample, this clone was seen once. CDR3 sequence reads: CSVGQGGYEQYF. The DNA of the CDR3 is TGCAGCGTTGGTCAGGGAGGCTACGAGCAGTACTTC. The chain is built from TRBV29-1 and TRBJ2-7, with TRBD2 as a possible D gene (6 bases). In germline, CDR1 is SQVTM, CDR2 ANQGSEA. This CDR3 contains 12 residues. Trimming pared 4 bases from V and 3 bases from J, leaving 10 bases between.

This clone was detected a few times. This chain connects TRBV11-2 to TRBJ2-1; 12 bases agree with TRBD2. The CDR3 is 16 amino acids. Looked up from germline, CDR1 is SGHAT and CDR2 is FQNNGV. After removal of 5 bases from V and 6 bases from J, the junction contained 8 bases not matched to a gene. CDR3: CASSRRLAGVSNEQFF. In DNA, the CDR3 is TGTGCCAGCAGCCGACGACTAGCGGGAGTTTCCAATGAGCAGTTCTTC.

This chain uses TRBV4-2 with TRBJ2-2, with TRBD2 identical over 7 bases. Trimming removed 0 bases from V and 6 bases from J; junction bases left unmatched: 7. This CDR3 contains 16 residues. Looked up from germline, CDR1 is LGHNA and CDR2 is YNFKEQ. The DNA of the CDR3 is TGTGCCAGCAGCCAAGATCGAAGCGGGGCCTCCGGGGAGCTGTTTTTT. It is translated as CASSQDRSGASGELFF.

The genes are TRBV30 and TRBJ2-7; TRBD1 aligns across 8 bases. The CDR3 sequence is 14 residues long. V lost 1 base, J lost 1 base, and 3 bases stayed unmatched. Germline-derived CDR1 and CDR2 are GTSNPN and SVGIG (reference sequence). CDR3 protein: CAWSDGTGSYEQYF. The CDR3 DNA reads TGTGCCTGGAGTGATGGGACAGGTTCCTACGAGCAGTACTTC.

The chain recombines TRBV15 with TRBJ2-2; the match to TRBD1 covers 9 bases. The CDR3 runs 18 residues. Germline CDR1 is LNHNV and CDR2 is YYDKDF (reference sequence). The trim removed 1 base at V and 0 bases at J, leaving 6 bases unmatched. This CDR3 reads CATSRAPRQGANTGELFF. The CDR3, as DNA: TGTGCCACCAGCAGAGCCCCCCGACAGGGGGCGAACACCGGGGAGCTGTTTTTT.

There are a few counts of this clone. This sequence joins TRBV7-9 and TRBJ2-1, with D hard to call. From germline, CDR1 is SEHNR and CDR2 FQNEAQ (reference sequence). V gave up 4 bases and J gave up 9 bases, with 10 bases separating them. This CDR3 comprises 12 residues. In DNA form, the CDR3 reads TGTGCCAGCAGCTCGGTTGGCGGTGAGCAGTTCTTC. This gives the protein CASSSVGGEQFF.

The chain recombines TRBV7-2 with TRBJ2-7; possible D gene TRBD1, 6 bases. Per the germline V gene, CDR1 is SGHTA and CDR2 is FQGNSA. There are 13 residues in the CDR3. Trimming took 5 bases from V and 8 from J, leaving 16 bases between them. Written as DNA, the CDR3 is TGTGCCAGCAGCACTTACAGGGATGATAAGCAGTACTTC. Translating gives CASSTYRDDKQYF.

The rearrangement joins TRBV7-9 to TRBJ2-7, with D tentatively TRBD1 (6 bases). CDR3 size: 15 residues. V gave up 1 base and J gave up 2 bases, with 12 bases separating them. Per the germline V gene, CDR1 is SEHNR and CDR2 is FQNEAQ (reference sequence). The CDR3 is CASSLVGASAYEQYF. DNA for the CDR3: TGTGCCAGCAGCTTAGTGGGGGCGTCGGCCTACGAGCAGTACTTC.